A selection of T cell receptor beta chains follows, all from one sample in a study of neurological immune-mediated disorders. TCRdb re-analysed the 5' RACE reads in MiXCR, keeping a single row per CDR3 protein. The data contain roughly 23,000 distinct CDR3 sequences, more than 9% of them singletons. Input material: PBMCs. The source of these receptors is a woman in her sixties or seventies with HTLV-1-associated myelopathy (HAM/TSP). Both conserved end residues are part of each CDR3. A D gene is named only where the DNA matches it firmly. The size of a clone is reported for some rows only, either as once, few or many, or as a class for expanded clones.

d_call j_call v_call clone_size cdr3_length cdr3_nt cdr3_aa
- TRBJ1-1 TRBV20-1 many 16 TGCAGTGCTCCAGATGGGAGTTTCGTCCTAGGAGGGGGGGCTTTCTTT CSAPDGSFVLGGGAFF
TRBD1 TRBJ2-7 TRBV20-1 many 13 TGCAGTGCTAGGGGGACAGGGGATACCGAGCAGTACTTC CSARGTGDTEQYF
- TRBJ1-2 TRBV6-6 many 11 TGTGCCAGCAGTCCTAACTATGGCTACACCTTC CASSPNYGYTF
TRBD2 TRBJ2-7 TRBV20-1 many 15 TGCAGTGCTAGTCGGTCTAGCGGGGGATCCTACGAGCAGTACTTC CSASRSSGGSYEQYF
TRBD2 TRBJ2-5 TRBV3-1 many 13 TGTGCCAGCAGTCACGGACTAGAGGGGACCCAGTACTTC CASSHGLEGTQYF
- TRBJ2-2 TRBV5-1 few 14 TGCGCCAGCAGCCCCGGACTGATCACCGGGGAGCTGTTTTTT CASSPGLITGELFF
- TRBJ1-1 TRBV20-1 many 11 TGCAGTGCGGGAGTGAACACTGAAGCTTTCTTT CSAGVNTEAFF
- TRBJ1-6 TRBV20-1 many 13 TGCAGTGCTAGTGGGGACGGACCATCACCCCTCCACTTT CSASGDGPSPLHF
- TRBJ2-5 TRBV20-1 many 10 TGCAGTGCTAGGGTAGAGACCCAGTACTTC CSARVETQYF
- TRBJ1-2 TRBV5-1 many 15 TGCGCCAGCAGCTCAGGATCAAACCGTAACTATGGCTACACCTTC CASSSGSNRNYGYTF
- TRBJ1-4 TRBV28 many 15 TGTGCCAGCAGTTTAAGGGGATCCGTCAATGAAAAACTGTTTTTT CASSLRGSVNEKLFF
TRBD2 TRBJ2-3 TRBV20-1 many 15 TGCAGTGCTAGAGGGGGGACTAGGGGCACAGATACGCAGTATTTT CSARGGTRGTDTQYF
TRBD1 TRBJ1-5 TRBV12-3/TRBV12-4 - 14 TGTGCCAGCAGTTATCACAGGGGGAATCAGACCCAGAATTTT CASSYHRGNQTQNF
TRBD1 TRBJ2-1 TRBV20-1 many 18 TGCAGTGCCCCGCTCCCTCCGACAGGGGGCGTAGGGCACAATGAGCAGTTCTTC CSAPLPPTGGVGHNEQFF
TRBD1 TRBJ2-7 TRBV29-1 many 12 TGCAGCGCCGGGACAGCGGCCTACGAGCAGTACTTC CSAGTAAYEQYF
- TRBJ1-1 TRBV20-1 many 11 TGCAGTGCTAGAGGGGGGGGTGAAGCTTTCTTT CSARGGGEAFF
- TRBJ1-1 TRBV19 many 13 TGTGCCAGTAGTATTCGGTACAATACTGAAGCTTTCTTT CASSIRYNTEAFF
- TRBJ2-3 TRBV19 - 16 TGTGCCAGTAGTATAGGGCGGAACGACGGTACAGATACGCAGTATTTT CASSIGRNDGTDTQYF
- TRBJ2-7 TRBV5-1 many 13 TGCGCCAGCAGCTTGAGGGGCTCATACGAGCAGTACTTC CASSLRGSYEQYF
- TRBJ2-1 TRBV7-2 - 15 TGTGCCAGTAGCTTAGCGGTTCGCTCCTACAATGAGCAGTTCTTC CASSLAVRSYNEQFF
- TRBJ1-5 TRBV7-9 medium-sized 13 TGTGCCAGCAGCCCGGTAGGGGAACAGCCCCAGCATTTT CASSPVGEQPQHF
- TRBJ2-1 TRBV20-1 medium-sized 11 TGCAGTGCTACTAGGGTTAATGAGCAGTTCTTC CSATRVNEQFF
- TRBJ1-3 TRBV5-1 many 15 TGCGCCAGCAGCTTGGGCAGGGTTTCTGGAAACACCATATATTTT CASSLGRVSGNTIYF
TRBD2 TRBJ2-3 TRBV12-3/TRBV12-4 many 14 TGTGCCAGCACCCATAGCGGGGGACCAGATACGCAGTATTTT CASTHSGGPDTQYF
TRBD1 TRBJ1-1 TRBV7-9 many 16 TGTGCCAGCAGCTTTGGGACAGCCTTATCAAACACTGAAGCTTTCTTT CASSFGTALSNTEAFF
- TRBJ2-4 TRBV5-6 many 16 TGTGCCAGCAGCTTGGCCGTGGCGGGTATGATGAACATTCAGTACTTC CASSLAVAGMMNIQYF
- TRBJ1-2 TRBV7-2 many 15 TGTGCCAGCAGCCAGGACAGACAAGCAATCTATGGCTACACCTTC CASSQDRQAIYGYTF
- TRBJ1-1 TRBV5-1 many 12 TGCGCCAGCAGTATATGGGGGACTGAAGCTTTCTTT CASSIWGTEAFF
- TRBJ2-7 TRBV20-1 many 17 TGCAGTGCTATTGGGGTTTATGCAGCTTCGAGCTCCTACGAGCAGTACTTC CSAIGVYAASSSYEQYF
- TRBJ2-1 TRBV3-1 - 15 TGTGCCAGCAGCCAAGCGGACCCCTCCTACAATGAGCAGTTCTTC CASSQADPSYNEQFF
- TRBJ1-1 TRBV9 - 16 TGTGCCAGCAGCGTGGGGCCGACAGACATTAACACTGAAGCTTTCTTT CASSVGPTDINTEAFF
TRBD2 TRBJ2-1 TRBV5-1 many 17 TGCGCCAGCAGCTTGGCCCCGGCGCTAGCGGGGGGAAATGAGCAGTTCTTC CASSLAPALAGGNEQFF
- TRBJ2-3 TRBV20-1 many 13 TGCAGTGCTAGACGCGTGAGGACAGATACGCAGTATTTT CSARRVRTDTQYF
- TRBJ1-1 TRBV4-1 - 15 TGCGCCAGCAGCCAAGGAAGGGCCTTCGGGTTCGAAGCTTTCTTT CASSQGRAFGFEAFF
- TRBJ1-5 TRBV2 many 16 TGTGCCAGCAGTGAAGCCCTCTCTTATAGCAATCAGCCCCAGCATTTT CASSEALSYSNQPQHF